This T cell receptor beta chain stems from a study of blood T cell repertoires in COVID-19. In the authors' methods: For nucleated cells, counts were estimated from reference gene primer amplification. Produced via immunoSEQ multiplex PCR; TCRdb's table is partial and in-frame only. V, J and clone size were drawn from that table, and D and trimming were deduced from the DNA. Here the sample spans about 150,000 clones, about 83% being singletons. This receptor was identified in a man aged 70 or older who had recovered from COVID-19. The sample consisted of peripheral blood.

The CDR3 nucleotides read TGTGCCAGCAGCTTATACGGGAGGACCTACGAGCAGTACTTC. Translating gives CASSLYGRTYEQYF. The V and J genes are TRBV7-9 and TRBJ2-7, with 7 bases identical to TRBD2. This CDR3 has 14 amino acids. In germline, CDR1 is SEHNR, CDR2 FQNEAQ (reference sequence). V lost 2 bases to trimming and J lost 2 bases; unmatched junction nucleotides: 3.